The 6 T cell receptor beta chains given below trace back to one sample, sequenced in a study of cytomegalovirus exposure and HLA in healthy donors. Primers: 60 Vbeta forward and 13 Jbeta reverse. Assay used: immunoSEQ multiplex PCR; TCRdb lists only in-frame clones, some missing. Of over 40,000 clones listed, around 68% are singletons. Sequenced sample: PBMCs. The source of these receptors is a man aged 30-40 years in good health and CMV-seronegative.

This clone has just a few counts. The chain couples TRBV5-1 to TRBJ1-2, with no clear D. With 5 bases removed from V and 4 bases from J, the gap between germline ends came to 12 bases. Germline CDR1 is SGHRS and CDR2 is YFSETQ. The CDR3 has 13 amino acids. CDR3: CASRLRRLYGYTF. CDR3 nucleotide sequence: TGCGCCAGCAGATTAAGGCGGCTCTATGGCTACACCTTC. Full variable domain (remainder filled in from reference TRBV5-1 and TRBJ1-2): KAGVTQTPRYLIKTRGQQVTLSCSPISGHRSVSWYQQTPGQGLQFLFEYFSETQRNKGNFPGRFSGRQFSNSRSEMNVSTLELGDSALYLCASRLRRLYGYTFGSGTRLTVV.

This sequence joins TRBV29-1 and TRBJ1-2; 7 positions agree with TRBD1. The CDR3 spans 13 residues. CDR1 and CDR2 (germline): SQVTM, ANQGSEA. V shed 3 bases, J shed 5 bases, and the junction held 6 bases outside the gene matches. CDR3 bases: TGCAGCGTTGAGTGGGACAGACTATATGGCTACACCTTC. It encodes CSVEWDRLYGYTF.

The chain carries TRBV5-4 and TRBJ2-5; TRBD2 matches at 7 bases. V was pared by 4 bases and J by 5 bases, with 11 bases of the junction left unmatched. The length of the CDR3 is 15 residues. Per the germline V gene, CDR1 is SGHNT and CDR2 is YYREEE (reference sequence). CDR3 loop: CASSPGPGRLETQYF. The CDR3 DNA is TGTGCCAGCAGCCCAGGTCCCGGGAGGCTTGAGACCCAGTACTTC.

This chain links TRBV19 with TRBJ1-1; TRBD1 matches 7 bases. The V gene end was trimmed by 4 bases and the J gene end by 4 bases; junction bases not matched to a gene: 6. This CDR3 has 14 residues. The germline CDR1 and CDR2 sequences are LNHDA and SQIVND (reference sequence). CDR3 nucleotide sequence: TGTGCCAGTAGTAGCGAACGGGACAGCACTGAAGCTTTCTTT. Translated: CASSSERDSTEAFF.

In DNA form, the CDR3 reads TGTGCCACCAGCACCGGGGGTGTCACAGATACGCAGTATTTT. Translated, it gives CATSTGGVTDTQYF. The chain uses TRBV15 and TRBJ2-3; the D gene is possibly TRBD2 (6 bases). CDR1 is LNHNV, CDR2 YYDKDF, per germline (reference sequence). The germline V and J ends were trimmed by 4 bases and 2 bases, with 10 bases remaining between them. The CDR3 has 14 residues.

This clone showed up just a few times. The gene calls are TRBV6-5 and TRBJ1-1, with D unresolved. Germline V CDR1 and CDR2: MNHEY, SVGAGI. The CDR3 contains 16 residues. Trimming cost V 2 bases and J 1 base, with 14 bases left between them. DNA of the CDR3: TGTGCCAGCAGTTACGGCGGAGGGATGGGGAACACTGAAGCTTTCTTT. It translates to CASSYGGGMGNTEAFF.